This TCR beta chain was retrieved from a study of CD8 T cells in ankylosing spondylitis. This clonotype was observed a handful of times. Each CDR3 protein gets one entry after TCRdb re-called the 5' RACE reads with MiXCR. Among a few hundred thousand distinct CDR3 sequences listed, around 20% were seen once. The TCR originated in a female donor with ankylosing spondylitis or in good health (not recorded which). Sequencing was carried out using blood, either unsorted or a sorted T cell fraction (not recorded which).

CDR3 sequence reads: CASSVSPDSYEQYF. For the CDR3, the DNA is TGTGCCAGCAGCGTGAGTCCGGACTCCTACGAGCAGTACTTC. The chain links TRBV7-2 to TRBJ2-7; D uncertain. CDR3 size: 14 residues. Germline assignment: CDR1 SGHTA and CDR2 FQGNSA. The germline V and J ends were trimmed by 5 bases and 0 bases, with 11 bases remaining between them.